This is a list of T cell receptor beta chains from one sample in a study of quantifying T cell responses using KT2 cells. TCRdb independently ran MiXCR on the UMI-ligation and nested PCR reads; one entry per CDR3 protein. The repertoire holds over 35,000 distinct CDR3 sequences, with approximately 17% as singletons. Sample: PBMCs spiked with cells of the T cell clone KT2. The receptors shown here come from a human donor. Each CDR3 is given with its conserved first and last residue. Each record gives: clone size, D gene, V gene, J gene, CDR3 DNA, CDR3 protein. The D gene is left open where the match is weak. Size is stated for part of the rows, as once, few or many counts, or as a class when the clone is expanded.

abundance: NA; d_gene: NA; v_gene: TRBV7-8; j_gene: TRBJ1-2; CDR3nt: TGTGCCAGCAGCAGTAGTCCGGGACACAAAAAAGCTAACTATGGCTACACCTTC; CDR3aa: CASSSSPGHKKANYGYTF
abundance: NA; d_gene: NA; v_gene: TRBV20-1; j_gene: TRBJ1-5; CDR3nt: TGCAGTGCTGGGGTTGGGGCCGCCGGAGGCAATCAGCCCCAGCATTTT; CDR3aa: CSAGVGAAGGNQPQHF
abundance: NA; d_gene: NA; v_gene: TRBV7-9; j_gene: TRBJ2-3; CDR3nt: TGTGCCAGCAGCTCCCGCGCGGCGAGGGATAGGATGACAGATACGCAGTATTTT; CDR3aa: CASSSRAARDRMTDTQYF
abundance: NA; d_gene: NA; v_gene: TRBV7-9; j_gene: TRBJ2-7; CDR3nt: TGTGCCAGCAGCGGGGGCTGGGGGGTCGAGCAGTACTTC; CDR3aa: CASSGGWGVEQYF
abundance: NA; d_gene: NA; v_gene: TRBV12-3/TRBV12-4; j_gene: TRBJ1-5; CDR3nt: TGTGCCTCTTCAGGAGAGGACGGTCAGCCCCAGCATTTT; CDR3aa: CASSGEDGQPQHF
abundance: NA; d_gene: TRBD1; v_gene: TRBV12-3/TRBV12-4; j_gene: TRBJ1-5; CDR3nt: TGTGCCAGCAGTTTGGGGACAGGGACCCGCAATCAGCCCCAGCATTTT; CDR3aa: CASSLGTGTRNQPQHF
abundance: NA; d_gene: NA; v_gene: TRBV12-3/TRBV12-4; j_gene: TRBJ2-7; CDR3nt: TGTGCCAGCAGCCCTGGACACCCCCGCGAGCAGTACTTC; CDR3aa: CASSPGHPREQYF
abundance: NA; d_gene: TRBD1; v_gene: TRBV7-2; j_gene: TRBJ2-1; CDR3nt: TGTGCCAGCAGCATCGGGACAGGGTTCTACAATGAGCAGTTCTTC; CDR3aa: CASSIGTGFYNEQFF
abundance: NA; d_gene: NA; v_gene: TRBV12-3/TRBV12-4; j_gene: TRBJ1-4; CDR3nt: TGTGCCAGCTCCCGGGACCTTGCAACTAATGAAAAACTGTTTTTT; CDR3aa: CASSRDLATNEKLFF
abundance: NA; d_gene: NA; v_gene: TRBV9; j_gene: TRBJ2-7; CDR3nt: TGTGCCAGCAGCGAGGGACATCGCTCCTACGAGCAGTACTTC; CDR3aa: CASSEGHRSYEQYF
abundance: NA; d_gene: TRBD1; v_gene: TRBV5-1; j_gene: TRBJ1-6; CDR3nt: TGCGCCAGCAGCCTGGACAGGGTTAGTTCACCCCTCCACTTT; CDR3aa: CASSLDRVSSPLHF
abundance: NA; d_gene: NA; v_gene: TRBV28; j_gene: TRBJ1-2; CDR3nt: TGTGCCAGCAGTTTCCGGGCGGCCTATGGCTACACCTTC; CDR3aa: CASSFRAAYGYTF
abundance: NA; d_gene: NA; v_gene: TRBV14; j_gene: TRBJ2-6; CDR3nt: TGTGCCAGCAGCCCCGGATGGGGCAGTGGGGCCAACGTCCTGACTTTC; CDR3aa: CASSPGWGSGANVLTF
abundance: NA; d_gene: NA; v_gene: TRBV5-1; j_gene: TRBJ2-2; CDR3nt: TGCGCCAGCAGGTCCGCTGAGACCGAGACCGGGGAGCTGTTTTTT; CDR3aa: CASRSAETETGELFF
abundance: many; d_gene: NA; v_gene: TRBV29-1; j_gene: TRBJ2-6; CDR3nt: TGCAGCGTTGAAGATCAGCCTGGGGCCAACGTCCTGACTTTC; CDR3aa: CSVEDQPGANVLTF
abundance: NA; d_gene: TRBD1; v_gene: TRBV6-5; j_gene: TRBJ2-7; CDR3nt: TGTGCCAGCAGTTCCCAGCGGGGACAGGGGGGCTCCTACGAGCAGTACTTC; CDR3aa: CASSSQRGQGGSYEQYF
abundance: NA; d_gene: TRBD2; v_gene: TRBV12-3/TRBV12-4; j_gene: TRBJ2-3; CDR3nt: TGTGCCAGCAGTTTAGTTACTCCTAGCGGGGGGGGAGCAGATACGCAGTATTTT; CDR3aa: CASSLVTPSGGGADTQYF
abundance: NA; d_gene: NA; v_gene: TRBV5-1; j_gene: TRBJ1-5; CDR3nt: TGCGCCAGCAGCCTCACCCCAGGGGATCATCAGCCCCAGCATTTT; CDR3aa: CASSLTPGDHQPQHF
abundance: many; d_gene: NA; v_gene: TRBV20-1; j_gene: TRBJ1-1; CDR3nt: TGCAGTGCCGAGACAGACACTGAAGCTTTCTTT; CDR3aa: CSAETDTEAFF
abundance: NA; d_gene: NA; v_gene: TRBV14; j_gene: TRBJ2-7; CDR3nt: TGTGCCAGCAGCCAAGACCGGGGTCCGGAACCCCTTCCCTACGAGCAGTACTTC; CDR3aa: CASSQDRGPEPLPYEQYF
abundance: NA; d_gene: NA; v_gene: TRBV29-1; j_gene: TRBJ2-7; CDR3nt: TGCAGCGTTACTACAGGGCCCGAGCAGTACTTC; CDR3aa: CSVTTGPEQYF
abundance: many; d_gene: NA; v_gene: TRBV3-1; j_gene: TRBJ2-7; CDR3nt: TGTGCCAGCAGCCACCGGTACGAGCAGTACTTC; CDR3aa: CASSHRYEQYF
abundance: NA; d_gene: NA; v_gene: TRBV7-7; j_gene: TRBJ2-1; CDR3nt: TGTGCTAGCAGCTTAGCTGGCTCCAACAATGAGCAGTTCTTC; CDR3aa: CASSLAGSNNEQFF
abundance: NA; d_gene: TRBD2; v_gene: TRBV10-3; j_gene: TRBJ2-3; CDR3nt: TGTGCCATCAGGGGAGCGGGAGTCGTGGATACGCAGTATTTT; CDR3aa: CAIRGAGVVDTQYF
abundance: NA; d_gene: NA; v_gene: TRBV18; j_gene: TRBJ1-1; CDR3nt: TGTGCCAGCTCACCACGACAGATTAACACTGAAGCTTTCTTT; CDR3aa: CASSPRQINTEAFF